This T cell receptor (beta chain) appears in the sequencing data of a study of blood T cell repertoires in COVID-19. The overall study: COVID-19 samples collected from the United States, Italy and Spain covered acute and convalescent phases.

Germline V CDR1 and CDR2: MNHEY, SVGAGI. Trimming left V 4 bases short and J 0 bases short, with 13 bases between. This CDR3 has 15 residues. In the authors' methods: Amplification from reference gene primers served as the basis for estimated nucleated cell counts. The repertoire was sequenced with immunoSEQ multiplex PCR; TCRdb's copy has only in-frame clones and lacks some. The DNA was the basis for D and trimming; V, J and clone size are from that table. The sample has some 520,000 clones, 89% seen once; the top ten hold roughly 0.92%. Patients from Seattle were sampled longitudinally, starting during active infection.

V and J are TRBV6-5 and TRBJ2-7; possible D gene TRBD2, 6 bases. This clonotype was sampled from a man younger than 30 with COVID-19, enrolled during active disease. Sequencing was done on a sample of peripheral blood. In nucleotides, the CDR3 is TGTGCCAGCAGTTCCTCGCGGGGTAGCTCCTACGAGCAGTACTTC. It translates to CASSSSRGSSYEQYF.